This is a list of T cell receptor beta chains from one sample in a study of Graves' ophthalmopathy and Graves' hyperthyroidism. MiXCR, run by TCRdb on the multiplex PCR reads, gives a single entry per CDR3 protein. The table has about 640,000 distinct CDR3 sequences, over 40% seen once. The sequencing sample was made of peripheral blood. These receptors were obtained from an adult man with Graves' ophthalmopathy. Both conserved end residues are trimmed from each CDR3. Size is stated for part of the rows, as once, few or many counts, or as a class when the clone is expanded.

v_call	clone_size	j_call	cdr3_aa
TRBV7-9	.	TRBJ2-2	ASTPRGETGELF
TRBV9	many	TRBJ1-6	ASSPRQGAGNSPLH
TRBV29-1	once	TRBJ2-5	SADGLAGGQETQY
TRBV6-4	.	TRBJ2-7	ASSLDAESYEQY
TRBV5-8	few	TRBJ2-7	ASSYLLAGGTYEQY
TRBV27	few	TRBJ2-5	ASSLFSGPLNQETQY
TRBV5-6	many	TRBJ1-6	ASSLVGTGFSPLH
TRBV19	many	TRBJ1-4	ASSSYDGNEKLF
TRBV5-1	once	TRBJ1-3	ASSRDRSGNTTY
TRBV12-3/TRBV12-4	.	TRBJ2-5	ASNEGASRETQY
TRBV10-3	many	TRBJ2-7	AISPAYEQY
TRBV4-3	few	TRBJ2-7	ASSQVFASSSYEQY
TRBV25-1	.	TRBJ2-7	ASSEGGSLSYEQY
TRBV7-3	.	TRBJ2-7	ASSFGPDGGQY
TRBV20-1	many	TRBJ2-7	SARAGWPGGYEQY
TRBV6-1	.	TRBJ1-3	ASSNRDRSGTIY
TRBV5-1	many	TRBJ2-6	ASSPRQGPGANVLT
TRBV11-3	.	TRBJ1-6	PSSLGTANSPLH
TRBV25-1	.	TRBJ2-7	ASFEGGFYEQY
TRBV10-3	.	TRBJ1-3	AISERGGNTIY
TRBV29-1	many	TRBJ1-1	SATNIWTEAF
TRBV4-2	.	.	ASSDGDRGEQY
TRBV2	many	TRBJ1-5	ASNRAANQPQH
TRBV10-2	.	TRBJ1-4	ASSVRGRVEKLF
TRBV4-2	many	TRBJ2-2	ASSHKGWEANTGELF
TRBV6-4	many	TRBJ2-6	ASSDSASGANVLT